This T cell receptor beta chain derives from a study of post-analysis software for immune sequencing data. On the study more broadly: Secondary progressive, relapsing-remitting and progressive-relapsing multiple sclerosis were among the included disease courses.

Germline assignment: CDR1 KGHSH and CDR2 LQKENI. CDR3 size: 13 residues. V lost 5 bases, J lost 9 bases, and 16 bases lay in between. cDNA libraries of TCR beta carried unique molecular identifiers. It was from about 0.94 to 9.7 million T cells that some 470,000 cDNA molecules came. One entry per CDR3 protein, called by TCRdb with MiXCR from the PCR reads. The sample has about 200,000 distinct CDR3 sequences, about 30% seen once. Regarding the study as a whole: Same-batch samples co-clustered strongly by F measure. Elevated frequency relative to controls characterized several TRBV segments in patients, TRBV5-6, TRBV5-1 and TRBV20-1 among them. There was significantly lower normalized Chao1 diversity in multiple sclerosis patients than in controls.

Of note for this clonotype: Its antigen remains unknown.

The source of this sequence is a girl under 18 with multiple sclerosis. What was sequenced was blood. The V gene is TRBV18, the J gene TRBJ1-1, with a possible D match to TRBD1 (5 bases). The CDR3 reads CASSNYGAAQAFF. The CDR3 DNA is TGTGCCAGCTCAAACTACGGGGCAGCCCAAGCTTTCTTT.